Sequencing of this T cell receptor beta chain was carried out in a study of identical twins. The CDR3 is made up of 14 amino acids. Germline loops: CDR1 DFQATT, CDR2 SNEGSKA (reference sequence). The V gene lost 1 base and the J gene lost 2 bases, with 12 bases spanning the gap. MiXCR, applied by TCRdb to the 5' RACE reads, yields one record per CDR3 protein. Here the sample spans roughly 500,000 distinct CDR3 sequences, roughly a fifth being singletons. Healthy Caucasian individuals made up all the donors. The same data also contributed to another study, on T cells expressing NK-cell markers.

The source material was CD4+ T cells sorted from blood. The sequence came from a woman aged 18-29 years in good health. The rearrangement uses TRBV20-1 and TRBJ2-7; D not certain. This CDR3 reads CSARGPATAYEQYF. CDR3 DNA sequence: TGCAGTGCTAGAGGACCAGCGACCGCCTACGAGCAGTACTTC.